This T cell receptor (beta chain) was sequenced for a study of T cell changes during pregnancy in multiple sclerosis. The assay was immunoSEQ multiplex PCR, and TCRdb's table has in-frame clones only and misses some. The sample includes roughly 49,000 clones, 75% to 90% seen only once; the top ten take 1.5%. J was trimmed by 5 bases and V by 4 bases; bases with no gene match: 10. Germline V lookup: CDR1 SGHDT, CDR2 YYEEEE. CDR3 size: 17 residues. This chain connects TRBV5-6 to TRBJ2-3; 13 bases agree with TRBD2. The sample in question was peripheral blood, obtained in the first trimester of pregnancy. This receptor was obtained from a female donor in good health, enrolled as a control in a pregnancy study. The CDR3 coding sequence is TGTGCCAGCAGCCAGGGACTAGCGGGGCCCAGGGGAGATACGCAGTATTTT. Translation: CASSQGLAGPRGDTQYF.